The 26 T cell receptor beta chains in this list originate from one sample, sequenced in a study of blood T cell repertoires in COVID-19. Profiling relied on immunoSEQ multiplex PCR, and the TCRdb table lists in-frame clones only, not all of them. The table includes under 100,000 clones, 89% detected once. Sequenced material: peripheral blood. These receptors were taken from a man aged 45-60 years with acute or convalescent COVID-19.

About this clone itself: This CDR3 is also generated by other DNA sequences in the sample. The chain employs TRBV19 and TRBJ2-1, with 8 bases lining up with TRBD2. Trimming at V came to 6 bases and at J to 3 bases, leaving 7 bases not matched to a gene. Looked up from germline, CDR1 is LNHDA and CDR2 is SQIVND (reference sequence). The CDR3 has 15 residues. For the CDR3, the DNA is TGTGCCAGTAGGGACCTAGCGGGCCTCTACAATGAGCAGTTCTTC. Translating it yields CASRDLAGLYNEQFF.

This chain links TRBV7-2 with TRBJ2-1, with 8 bases identical to TRBD2. Germline trimming cut 1 base from V and 2 bases from J; bases unmatched to any gene: 4. The CDR3 totals 16 residues. Germline V lookup: CDR1 SGHTA, CDR2 FQGNSA. The CDR3 sequence: CASSLVSGGTYNEQFF. The CDR3 DNA is TGTGCCAGCAGCTTAGTCTCGGGGGGGACCTACAATGAGCAGTTCTTC.

CDR3 sequence: CATSSPRTVANYGYTF. In DNA, the CDR3 is TGTGCCACCAGCAGTCCAAGGACAGTAGCAAACTATGGCTACACCTTC. V and J are TRBV15 and TRBJ1-2, with D possibly TRBD1 on 6 matching bases. Germline loops: CDR1 LNHNV, CDR2 YYDKDF (reference sequence). V lost 3 bases and J lost 2, with 16 bases in between. CDR3 length: 16 amino acids.

The V and J genes are TRBV18 and TRBJ1-2; a possible D gene is TRBD1 (5 bases). This CDR3 has 16 residues. V was clipped by 2 bases and J by 3 bases, with 16 bases between them. The germline CDR1 and CDR2 sequences are KGHSH and LQKENI. As DNA, the CDR3 is TGTGCCAGCTCACCATTGCCGGGACTGTTTGACTATGGCTACACCTTC. Encoded protein: CASSPLPGLFDYGYTF.

This chain links TRBV19 with TRBJ1-4; possibly TRBD1 for D (5 bases). CDR3 length: 17 amino acids. CDR1 is LNHDA, CDR2 SQIVND, per germline (reference sequence). Trimming took off 5 bases at V and 0 bases at J, with 16 bases between the two ends. The CDR3 DNA reads as TGTGCCAGTAGTCCCCCATCAGGGAATACAACTAATGAAAAACTGTTTTTT. This sequence encodes CASSPPSGNTTNEKLFF.

The chain employs TRBV19 and TRBJ1-6, with D uncertain. The length of the CDR3 is 14 residues. Germline V gene sequence: CDR1 LNHDA, CDR2 SQIVND (reference sequence). The ends were cut back, 3 bases at V and 6 bases at J, with 9 bases in the middle. CDR3 in amino acids: CASSIPVFNSPLHF. The CDR3 DNA reads as TGTGCCAGTAGTATCCCGGTCTTTAATTCACCCCTCCACTTT.

In this sample, this clone turned up a few times. This CDR3 is CATIRGAAEKLFF. The CDR3 bases are TGTGCCACCATACGTGGGGCGGCTGAAAAACTGTTTTTT. The genes are TRBV28 and TRBJ1-4; perhaps TRBD1 as D (5 bases). CDR3 size: 13 residues. Germline loops: CDR1 MDHEN, CDR2 SYDVKM. V dropped 10 bases and J dropped 7 bases, with 16 bases sitting between them.

The V call is TRBV5-4, the J call TRBJ2-3; 11 bases agree with TRBD2. CDR1 SGHNT and CDR2 YYREEE come from the germline V gene (reference sequence). Trimming at V came to 4 bases and at J to 5 bases, leaving 3 bases not matched to a gene. The CDR3 sequence is 14 residues long. The CDR3 DNA reads TGTGCCAGCAGCCCCCTAGCGGGGGGAGATACGCAGTATTTT. Its protein product is CASSPLAGGDTQYF.

The rearrangement joins TRBV28 to TRBJ2-7, with 11 bases fitting TRBD2. Trimming at V came to 10 bases and at J to 4 bases, leaving 9 bases not matched to a gene. Germline values: CDR1 MDHEN, CDR2 SYDVKM. The CDR3 is 14 amino acids. Here the CDR3 reads CATLAGGLAYEQYV. DNA for the CDR3: TGTGCCACTCTAGCGGGGGGACTAGCGTACGAGCAGTACGTC.

This chain links TRBV7-2 with TRBJ1-2; TRBD1 matches at 8 bases. CDR1 and CDR2 from the germline V gene are SGHTA and FQGNSA. The CDR3 contains 15 residues. Losses at the gene ends were 0 bases for V and 4 bases for J; bases not matched to a gene: 4. The CDR3 nucleotides read TGTGCCAGCAGCTTAGCTAACAGGGGGACCTATGGCTACACCTTC. It encodes CASSLANRGTYGYTF.

This clone has a handful of counts. J is TRBJ2-3 and V is TRBV24-1, with a weak D call TRBD2 (7 bases). Germline CDR1 and CDR2: KGHDR and SFDVKD. CDR3 length: 13 residues. The V end lost 10 bases, the J end lost 4 bases, and 14 bases lay between the germline ends. CDR3 sequence: CATEGGGPDTQYF. The CDR3 DNA reads as TGTGCCACGGAAGGGGGGGGCCCAGATACGCAGTATTTT.

The chain combines TRBV21-1 with TRBJ1-2; TRBD1, the D gene given by the table, was not confirmed from the DNA. TRBV21-1 is listed as a pseudogene. The length of the CDR3 is 15 residues. For the CDR3, the DNA is TGTGCCAGCAGCAAAGCCCCGGACAGGTACTATGGCTACACCTTC. Amino acids: CASSKAPDRYYGYTF.

The gene calls are TRBV6-5 and TRBJ1-1; 8 bases are a match to TRBD1. This CDR3 has 14 residues. After removal of 4 bases from V and 5 bases from J, the junction contained 6 bases not matched to a gene. Germline V gives CDR1 MNHEY, CDR2 SVGAGI. The CDR3 sequence is CASSSLDRATEAFF. In nucleotides, the CDR3 is TGTGCCAGCAGTTCCCTGGACAGGGCTACTGAAGCTTTCTTT.

This clone was found once. The chain joins TRBV5-6 to TRBJ2-4; 12 bases line up with TRBD1. This CDR3 comprises 16 residues. Germline V CDR1 and CDR2: SGHDT, YYEEEE. Trimming removed 1 base from V and 5 bases from J; junction bases left unmatched: 4. CDR3 DNA sequence: TGTGCCAGCAGCTTGAGGGACAGGGGGCAACAAAACATTCAGTACTTC. Amino acids: CASSLRDRGQQNIQYF.

This sequence joins TRBV15 and TRBJ2-3; TRBD2 matches at 7 bases. With 5 bases clipped from V and 0 bases from J, the junction kept 8 bases outside the gene matches. The germline V gene encodes CDR1 LNHNV and CDR2 YYDKDF (reference sequence). The CDR3 length is 16 residues. CDR3 sequence reads: CATSGGLGESTDTQYF. In DNA form, the CDR3 reads TGTGCCACCAGCGGAGGACTAGGGGAAAGCACAGATACGCAGTATTTT.

The chain joins TRBV28 to TRBJ2-1; 10 nucleotides match TRBD2. Germline V gene data show CDR1 as MDHEN and CDR2 as SYDVKM. V lost 2 bases, J lost 9 bases, and 10 bases stayed unmatched. CDR3 length: 16 residues. CDR3 DNA: TGTGCCAGCAGTTTAGGGTCTAGCGGGGGAGTTATTGAGCAGTTCTTC. It translates to CASSLGSSGGVIEQFF.

The gene calls are TRBV5-4 and TRBJ2-3; possibly TRBD2 for D (6 bases). The CDR3 runs 15 residues. Trimming pared 2 bases from V and 2 bases from J, leaving 12 bases between. Germline lookup yields CDR1 SGHNT and CDR2 YYREEE (reference sequence). The CDR3 sequence is CASSFHGGITDTQYF. In nucleotides, the CDR3 is TGTGCCAGCAGCTTCCATGGCGGGATCACAGATACGCAGTATTTT.

The chain employs TRBV5-1 and TRBJ2-1; 7 nucleotides align to TRBD2. This CDR3 is built from 17 residues. The junction had 11 bases not matched to a gene; V was cut back by 0 bases and J by 5 bases. Germline V gene sequence: CDR1 SGHRS, CDR2 YFSETQ. This chain's CDR3 is CASSLEWSGLLDNEQFF. The CDR3 nucleotides are TGCGCCAGCAGCTTGGAATGGTCGGGACTACTAGACAATGAGCAGTTCTTC.

A single count supports this clone. This rearrangement joins TRBV6-5 to TRBJ2-6, with no clear D. The CDR3 length is 12 residues. V was cut by 9 bases and J by 2 bases, with 5 bases left in between. Germline V gene data show CDR1 as MNHEY and CDR2 as SVGAGI. The CDR3 DNA reads TGTGCCAGTCAGACTGGGGCCAACGTCCTGACTTTC. This gives the protein CASQTGANVLTF.

The rearrangement uses TRBV19 and TRBJ2-3; weak D call: TRBD2 (6 bases). CDR3 length equals 14 residues. Trimming removed 3 bases at V and 0 bases at J, with 7 bases between. The V gene's germline CDR1 is LNHDA and CDR2 SQIVND (reference sequence). The CDR3 reads CASSMAGSTDTQYF. The CDR3 DNA reads as TGTGCCAGTAGTATGGCGGGGAGCACAGATACGCAGTATTTT.

The chain has TRBV7-3 and TRBJ1-1; 8 bases are shared with TRBD1. Per germline, CDR1 SGHTA and CDR2 FQGTGA. The CDR3 runs 15 residues. V lost 5 bases and J lost 1; bases outside the gene matches: 6. The CDR3 reads CASSRGGQGNTEAFF. For the CDR3, the DNA is TGTGCCAGCAGCCGCGGTGGACAGGGGAACACTGAAGCTTTCTTT.

The chain employs TRBV7-9 and TRBJ2-3; D is possibly TRBD1 (6 bases). The V end was cut by 5 bases, the J end by 7 bases, with 13 bases between. Germline V gene sequence: CDR1 SEHNR, CDR2 FQNEAQ (reference sequence). The CDR3 runs 13 residues. The CDR3 spells CASSATRGYTQYF. The CDR3 DNA sequence: TGTGCCAGCAGCGCCACCAGGGGATATACGCAGTATTTT.

CDR3 nucleotide sequence: TGTGCCAGCAGAGACAGGGGCACGAACACCGGGGAGCTGTTTTTT. Its protein product is CASRDRGTNTGELFF. The V and J genes are TRBV3-1 (or the pseudogene TRBV3-2) and TRBJ2-2; 8 nucleotides match TRBD1. Germline CDR1 reads LGHDT; CDR2 reads YNNKEL (reference sequence). There are 15 residues in the CDR3. V lost 6 bases, J lost 0 bases, and 3 bases stayed unmatched.

V usage is TRBV27 and J usage is TRBJ1-2; 7 nucleotides align to TRBD1. The CDR3 runs to 12 residues. Germline V CDR1 and CDR2: MNHEY, SMNVEV (reference sequence). Unmatched junction bases numbered 3, after V lost 3 bases and J lost 8 bases. The chain's CDR3 is CASSLTGTGYTF. CDR3 coding DNA: TGTGCCAGCAGTTTGACAGGGACCGGCTACACCTTC.

The genes are TRBV12-3 or TRBV12-4 and TRBJ1-2; 7 bases line up with TRBD1. V lost 6 bases to trimming and J lost 4 bases; unmatched junction nucleotides: 5. The CDR3 is 13 amino acids. In nucleotides, the CDR3 is TGTGCCAGCAGCCGGGACAGCCTCTATGGCTACACCTTC. Amino acid sequence: CASSRDSLYGYTF.

This clone has only one observation. The chain joins TRBV6-5 to TRBJ1-1; the D gene is possibly TRBD1 (5 bases). V lost 6 bases, J lost 4 bases, and 12 bases lay in between. The CDR3 extends over 13 amino acids. Germline-derived CDR1 and CDR2 are MNHEY and SVGAGI. The CDR3 reads CASRRGEGTEAFF. DNA for the CDR3: TGTGCCAGCAGACGAGGGGAGGGCACTGAAGCTTTCTTT.